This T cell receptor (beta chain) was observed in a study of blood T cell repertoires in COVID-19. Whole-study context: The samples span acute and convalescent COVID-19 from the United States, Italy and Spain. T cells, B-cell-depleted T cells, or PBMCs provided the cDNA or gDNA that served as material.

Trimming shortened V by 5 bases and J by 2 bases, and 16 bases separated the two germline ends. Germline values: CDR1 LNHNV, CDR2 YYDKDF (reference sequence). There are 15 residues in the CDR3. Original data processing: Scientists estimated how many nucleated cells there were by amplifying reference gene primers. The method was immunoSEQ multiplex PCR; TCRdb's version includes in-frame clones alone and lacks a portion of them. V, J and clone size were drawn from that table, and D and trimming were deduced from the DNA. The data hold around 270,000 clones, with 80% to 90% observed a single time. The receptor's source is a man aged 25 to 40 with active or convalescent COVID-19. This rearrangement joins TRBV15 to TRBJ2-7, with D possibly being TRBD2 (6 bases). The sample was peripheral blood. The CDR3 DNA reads TGTGCCACCAGCGGAACTAGCTACGGAGCCTACGAGCAGTACTTC. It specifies CATSGTSYGAYEQYF.